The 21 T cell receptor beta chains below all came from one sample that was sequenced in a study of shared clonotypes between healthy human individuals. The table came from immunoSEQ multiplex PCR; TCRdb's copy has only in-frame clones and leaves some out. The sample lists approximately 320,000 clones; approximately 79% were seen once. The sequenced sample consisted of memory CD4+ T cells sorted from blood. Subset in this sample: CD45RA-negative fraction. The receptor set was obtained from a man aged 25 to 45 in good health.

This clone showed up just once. The CDR3 bases are TGTGCTAGTGGTTTAGGTTGGAATGAGCAGTTCTTC. It specifies CASGLGWNEQFF. The chain uses TRBV12-5 and TRBJ2-1; D remains unclear. The CDR3 has 12 amino acids. Germline V lookup: CDR1 LGHNT, CDR2 FRNRAP. Between the trimmed V and J ends, which lost 3 bases and 7 bases, there was a span of 7 bases.

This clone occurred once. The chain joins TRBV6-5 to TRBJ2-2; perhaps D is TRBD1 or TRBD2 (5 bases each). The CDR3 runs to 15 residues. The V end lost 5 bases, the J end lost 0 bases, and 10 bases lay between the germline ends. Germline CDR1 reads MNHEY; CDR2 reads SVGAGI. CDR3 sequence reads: CASSRDGPNTGELFF. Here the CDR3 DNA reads TGTGCCAGCAGTCGGGACGGACCGAACACCGGGGAGCTGTTTTTT.

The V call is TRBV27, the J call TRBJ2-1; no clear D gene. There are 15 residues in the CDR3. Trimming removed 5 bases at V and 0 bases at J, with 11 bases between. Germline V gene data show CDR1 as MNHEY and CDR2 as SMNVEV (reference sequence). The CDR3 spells CASSQMKSSYNEQFF. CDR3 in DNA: TGTGCCAGCAGTCAGATGAAGAGCTCCTACAATGAGCAGTTCTTC.

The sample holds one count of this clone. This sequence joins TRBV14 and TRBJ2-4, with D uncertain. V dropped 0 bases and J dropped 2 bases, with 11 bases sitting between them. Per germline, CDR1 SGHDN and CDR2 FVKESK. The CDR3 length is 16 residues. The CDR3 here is CASSQDTRPPKNIQYF. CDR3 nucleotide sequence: TGTGCCAGCAGCCAAGATACGAGGCCCCCCAAAAACATTCAGTACTTC.

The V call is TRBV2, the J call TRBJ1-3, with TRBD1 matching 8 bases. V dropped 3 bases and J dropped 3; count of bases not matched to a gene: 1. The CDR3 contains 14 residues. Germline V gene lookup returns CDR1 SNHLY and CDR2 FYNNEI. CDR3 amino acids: CASSDGTGGNTIYF. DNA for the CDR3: TGTGCCAGCAGTGACGGGACAGGTGGAAACACCATATATTTT.

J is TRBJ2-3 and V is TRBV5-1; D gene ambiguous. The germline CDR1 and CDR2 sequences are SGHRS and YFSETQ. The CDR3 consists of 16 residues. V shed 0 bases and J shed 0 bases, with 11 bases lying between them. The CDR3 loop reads CASSLGAEWSTDTQYF. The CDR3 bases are TGCGCCAGCAGCTTGGGGGCGGAGTGGAGCACAGATACGCAGTATTTT.

CDR3 region: CSVEGGTSGISGETQYF. DNA for the CDR3: TGCAGCGTTGAGGGGGGGACTAGCGGGATTTCGGGAGAGACCCAGTACTTC. The chain combines TRBV29-1 with TRBJ2-5; TRBD2 aligns across 13 bases. Germline V gives CDR1 SQVTM, CDR2 ANQGSEA. J lost 4 bases, V lost 3 bases, and 11 bases had no gene match. The CDR3 runs to 17 residues. Using reference TRBV29-1 and TRBJ2-5 for the parts outside the CDR3, the full variable domain is SAVISQKPSRDICQRGTSLTIQCQVDSQVTMMFWYRQQPGQSLTLIATANQGSEATYESGFVIDKFPISRPNLTFSTLTVSNMSPEDSSIYLCSVEGGTSGISGETQYFGPGTRLLVL.

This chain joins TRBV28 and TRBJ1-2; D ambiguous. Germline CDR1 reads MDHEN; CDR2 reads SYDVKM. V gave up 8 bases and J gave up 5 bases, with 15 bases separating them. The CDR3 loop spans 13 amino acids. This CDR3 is CASSSQAEYGYTF. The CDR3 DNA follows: TGTGCCAGCTCATCCCAGGCGGAATATGGCTACACCTTC.

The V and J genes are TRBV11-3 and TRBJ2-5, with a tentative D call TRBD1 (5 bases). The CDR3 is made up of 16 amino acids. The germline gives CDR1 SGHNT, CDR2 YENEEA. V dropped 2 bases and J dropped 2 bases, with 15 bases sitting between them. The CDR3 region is CASSLRSQAGQETQYF. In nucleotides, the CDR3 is TGTGCCAGCAGCTTAAGGTCACAGGCTGGGCAAGAGACCCAGTACTTC.

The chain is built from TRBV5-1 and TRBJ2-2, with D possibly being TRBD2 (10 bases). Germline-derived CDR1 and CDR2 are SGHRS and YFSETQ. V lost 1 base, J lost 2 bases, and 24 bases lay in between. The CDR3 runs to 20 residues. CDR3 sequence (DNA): TGCGCCAGCAGCTTGTTCTGGACAGGGGCTAGCGGGAGAAACACCGGGGAGCTGTTTTTT. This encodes CASSLFWTGASGRNTGELFF.

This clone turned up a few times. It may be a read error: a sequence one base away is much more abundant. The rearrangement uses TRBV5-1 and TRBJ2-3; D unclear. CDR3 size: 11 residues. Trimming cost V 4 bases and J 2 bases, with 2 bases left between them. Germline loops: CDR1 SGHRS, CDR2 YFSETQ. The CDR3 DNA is TGCGCCAGCAGCACCACAGATACGCAGTATTTT. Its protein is CASSTTDTQYF.

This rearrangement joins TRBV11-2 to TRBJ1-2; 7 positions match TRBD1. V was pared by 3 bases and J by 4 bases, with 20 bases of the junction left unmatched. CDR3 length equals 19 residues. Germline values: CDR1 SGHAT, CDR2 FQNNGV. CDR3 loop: CASSLGGQATHATSYGYTF. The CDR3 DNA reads TGTGCCAGCAGCTTGGGAGGACAGGCTACGCACGCCACCTCCTATGGCTACACCTTC.

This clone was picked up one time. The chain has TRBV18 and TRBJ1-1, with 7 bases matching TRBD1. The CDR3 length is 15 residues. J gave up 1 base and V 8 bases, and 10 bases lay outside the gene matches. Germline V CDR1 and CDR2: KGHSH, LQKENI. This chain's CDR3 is CASARTGTGNTEAFF. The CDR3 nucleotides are TGTGCCAGCGCCAGGACAGGCACAGGGAACACTGAAGCTTTCTTT.

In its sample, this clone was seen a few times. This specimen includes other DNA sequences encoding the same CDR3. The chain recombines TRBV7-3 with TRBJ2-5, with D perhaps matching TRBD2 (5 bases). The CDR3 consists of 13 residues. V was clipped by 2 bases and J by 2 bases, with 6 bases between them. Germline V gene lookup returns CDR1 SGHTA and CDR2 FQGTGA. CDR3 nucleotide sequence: TGTGCCAGCAGCTTATCGGGGCAAGAGACCCAGTACTTC. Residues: CASSLSGQETQYF.

For the CDR3, the DNA is TGTGCCAGCAGTTACTCCGGCGGGGACGGATCCTACGAGCAGTACTTC. It encodes CASSYSGGDGSYEQYF. The chain employs TRBV6-5 and TRBJ2-7; D may be TRBD2 (6 bases). This CDR3 is built from 16 residues. V was trimmed by 0 bases and J by 1 base, leaving 13 bases between them. Per the germline V gene, CDR1 is MNHEY and CDR2 is SVGAGI.

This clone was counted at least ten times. Written as DNA, the CDR3 is TGTGCCAGCAGCCGTCTAGCGGGAGGGTACAATGAGCAGTTCTTC. Its translation is CASSRLAGGYNEQFF. V is TRBV7-2 and J is TRBJ2-1, with TRBD2 matching 12 bases. Germline V gives CDR1 SGHTA, CDR2 FQGNSA. The CDR3 has 15 amino acids. V was clipped by 5 bases and J by 4 bases; unmatched bases: 3.

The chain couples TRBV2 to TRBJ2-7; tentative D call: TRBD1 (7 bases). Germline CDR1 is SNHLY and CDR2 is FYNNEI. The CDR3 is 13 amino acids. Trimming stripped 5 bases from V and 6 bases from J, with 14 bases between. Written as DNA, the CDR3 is TGTGCCAGCAGTACAGGGGAGGCGAGCGAGCAGTACTTC. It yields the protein CASSTGEASEQYF.

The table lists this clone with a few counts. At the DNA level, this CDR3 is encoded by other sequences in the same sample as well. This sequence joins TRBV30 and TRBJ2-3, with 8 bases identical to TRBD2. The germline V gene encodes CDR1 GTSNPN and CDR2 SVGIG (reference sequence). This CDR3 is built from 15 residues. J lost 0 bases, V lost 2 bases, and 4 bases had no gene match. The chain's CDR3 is CAWSLASGSTDTQYF. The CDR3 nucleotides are TGTGCCTGGAGTCTTGCTAGCGGGAGCACAGATACGCAGTATTTT.

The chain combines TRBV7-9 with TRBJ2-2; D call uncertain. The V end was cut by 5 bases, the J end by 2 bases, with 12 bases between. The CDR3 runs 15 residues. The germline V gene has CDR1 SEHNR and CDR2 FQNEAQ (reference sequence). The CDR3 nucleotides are TGTGCCAGCAGCATACGAGCGACAAACACCGGGGAGCTGTTTTTT. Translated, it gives CASSIRATNTGELFF.

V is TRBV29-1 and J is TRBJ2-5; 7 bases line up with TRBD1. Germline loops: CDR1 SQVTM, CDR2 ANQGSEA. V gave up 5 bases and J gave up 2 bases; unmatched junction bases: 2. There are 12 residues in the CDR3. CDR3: CSVWTGQETQYF. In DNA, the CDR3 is TGCAGCGTTTGGACAGGTCAAGAGACCCAGTACTTC. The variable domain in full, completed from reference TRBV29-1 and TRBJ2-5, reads SAVISQKPSRDICQRGTSLTIQCQVDSQVTMMFWYRQQPGQSLTLIATANQGSEATYESGFVIDKFPISRPNLTFSTLTVSNMSPEDSSIYLCSVWTGQETQYFGPGTRLLVL.

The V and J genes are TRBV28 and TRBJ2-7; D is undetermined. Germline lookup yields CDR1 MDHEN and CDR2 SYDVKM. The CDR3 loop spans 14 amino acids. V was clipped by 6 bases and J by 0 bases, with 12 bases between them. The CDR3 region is CASRPSLVSYEQYF. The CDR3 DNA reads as TGTGCCAGCAGGCCCTCGCTGGTCTCCTACGAGCAGTACTTC.